Given below is one T cell receptor (beta chain) in context. Its antigen remains unknown. This CDR3 spans 14 amino acids. V was clipped by 0 bases and J by 4 bases, with 6 bases between them. Germline V lookup: CDR1 MNHEY, CDR2 SVGAGI. This record belongs to a study of PD-1 blockade in classical Hodgkin lymphoma. Sequenced by immunoSEQ multiplex PCR; TCRdb stores in-frame clones only, minus some. The sample lists more than 140,000 clones, nearly 80% seen once, with 9.2% in the top ten. Relapses following autologous stem cell transplantation were seen in all patients, with brentuximab vedotin exposure varying. Regarding the study as a whole: In CD4+ cells, TCR diversity went up significantly by C4D1, but in CD8+ cells it did not. It was among complete responders that baseline diversity resembled that of newly diagnosed patients.

This chain uses TRBV6-5 with TRBJ2-2, with no clear D. This clonotype was obtained from a human donor with classical Hodgkin lymphoma. This specimen consisted of peripheral blood mononuclear cells (PBMCs), obtained before the second cycle of nivolumab. In nucleotides, the CDR3 is TGTGCCAGCAGTTACTCGCTCAGCACCGGGGAGCTGTTTTTT. Its translation is CASSYSLSTGELFF.